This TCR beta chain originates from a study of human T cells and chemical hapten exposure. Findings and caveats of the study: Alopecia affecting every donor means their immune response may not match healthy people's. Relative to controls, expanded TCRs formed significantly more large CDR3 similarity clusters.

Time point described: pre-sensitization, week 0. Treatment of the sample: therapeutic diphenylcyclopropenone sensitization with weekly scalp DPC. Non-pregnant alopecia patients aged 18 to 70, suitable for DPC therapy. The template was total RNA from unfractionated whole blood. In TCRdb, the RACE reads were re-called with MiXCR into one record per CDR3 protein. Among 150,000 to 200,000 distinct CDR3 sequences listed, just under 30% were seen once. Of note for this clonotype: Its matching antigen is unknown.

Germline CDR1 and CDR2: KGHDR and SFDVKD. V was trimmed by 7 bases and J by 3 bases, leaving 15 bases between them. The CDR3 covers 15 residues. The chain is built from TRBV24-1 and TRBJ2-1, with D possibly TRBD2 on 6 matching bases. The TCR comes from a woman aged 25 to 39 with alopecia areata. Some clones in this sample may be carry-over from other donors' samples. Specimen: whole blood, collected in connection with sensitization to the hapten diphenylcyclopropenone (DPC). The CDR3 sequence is CATRPSAGRYNEQFF. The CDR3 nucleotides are TGTGCCACCAGGCCTTCAGCGGGCCGCTACAATGAGCAGTTCTTC.